Described below is a single T cell receptor (beta chain) sequence and its context. Its antigen is unknown. The sample originates from a study of T cell repertoires in cytomegalovirus infection. Study overall: Recently described HLA-C-restricted plus well-studied HLA-B-restricted CMV epitopes were used. Shared public TCR beta signatures pointed to both CMV infection and a matching HLA type.

TCRdb reprocessed the reads via MiXCR and lists one record per CDR3 protein. The sample lists fewer than 55,000 distinct CDR3 sequences; 20% were seen once. Germline CDR1 is LNHDA and CDR2 is SQIVND (reference sequence). This CDR3 is 16 amino acids long. Deletions cut 6 bases from V and 0 bases from J, with 12 bases between. Findings of the study overall: HLA-C-restricted CMV-specific TCR beta clonotypes prevailed in the ex vivo response.

This clonotype was obtained from a human donor in good health (CMV status not recorded). Some clones in this sample may be carry-over from other donors' samples. The source material was CD8+ T cells from cultured PBMCs, sampled from culture after CMV antigen stimulation. The chain joins TRBV19 to TRBJ1-6; D is uncertain. The CDR3 DNA reads as TGTGCCAGTAGGACCAAGTTAAGCTCCTATAATTCACCCCTCCACTTT. Translation: CASRTKLSSYNSPLHF.